This T cell receptor beta chain is from a study of circulating and synovial CD4+ cells in juvenile arthritis. Study-level points and caveats: These blood cells shared more CDR3 sequences with synovium than bulk blood.

On this clone: Its matching antigen is unknown. At the DNA level, this CDR3 is encoded by other sequences in the same sample as well.

This CDR3 spans 15 amino acids. The V gene lost 6 bases and the J gene lost 7 bases, with 16 bases spanning the gap. The germline V gene has CDR1 KGHSH and CDR2 LQKENI. Libraries were prepared by immunoSEQ multiplex PCR; TCRdb keeps only in-frame clonotypes and omits some of them. The table has approximately 36,000 clones, approximately 93% seen once. The sequence was collected from a human donor with juvenile idiopathic arthritis. Material for sequencing was CD4+ T cells from blood. This rearrangement joins TRBV18 to TRBJ1-6, with D perhaps TRBD1 (6 bases). The CDR3 nucleotides read TGTGCCAGCTCCCCGAGACAGGAGGCGAATTCACCCCTCCACTTT. Amino acids: CASSPRQEANSPLHF.